These 8 T cell receptor beta chains were sequenced from one sample in a study of beta chain features in type 1 diabetes. Since all of the isolated RNA was reverse transcribed, expressed TCRB transcripts were what got sequenced. TCRdb's table, derived via immunoSEQ multiplex PCR, lists solely in-frame clones and lacks some. The data hold around 150,000 clones, with less than 9% observed a single time. Source material: central memory CD4+ T cells from blood. These TCRs come from a young woman in good health.

This clone turned up a few times. The rearrangement links TRBV4-2 to TRBJ2-7; 9 bases are shared with TRBD2. The germline CDR1 and CDR2 sequences are LGHNA and YNFKEQ. The CDR3 contains 16 residues. Trimming at V came to 1 base and at J to 6 bases, leaving 10 bases not matched to a gene. The CDR3 spells CASSQGFRREGIEQYF. CDR3 DNA: TGTGCCAGCAGCCAAGGTTTCCGGCGGGAGGGGATCGAGCAGTACTTC.

The chain combines TRBV29-1 with TRBJ2-1; D may be TRBD2 (7 bases). From germline, CDR1 is SQVTM and CDR2 ANQGSEA. Trimming stripped 4 bases from V and 0 bases from J, with 19 bases between. This CDR3 contains 17 residues. The CDR3 DNA is TGCAGCGTTGTGAGGGGGGGAGGTCTCAGCTCCTACAATGAGCAGTTCTTC. Amino acid sequence: CSVVRGGGLSSYNEQFF.

This clone was seen only a few times. The chain has TRBV5-1 and TRBJ2-5; 11 bases fit TRBD2. Germline V gene data show CDR1 as SGHRS and CDR2 as YFSETQ. J lost 2 bases, V lost 4 bases, and 7 bases had no gene match. The CDR3 has 16 residues. CDR3 nucleotides: TGCGCCAGCAGCCGGGGGACTAGCGGATCACAAGAGACCCAGTACTTC. As protein: CASSRGTSGSQETQYF.

This rearrangement joins TRBV5-4 to TRBJ2-3; D remains unclear. This CDR3 region has 16 residues. Germline V CDR1 and CDR2: SGHNT, YYREEE (reference sequence). V lost 4 bases and J lost 0, with 15 bases in between. CDR3 sequence (DNA): TGTGCCAGCAGCGGATTTCAACGCGGAAGCACAGATACGCAGTATTTT. Protein product: CASSGFQRGSTDTQYF.

V gene TRBV7-3 combines with J gene TRBJ2-1; TRBD2 matches at 7 bases. With 1 base clipped from V and 2 bases from J, the junction kept 11 bases outside the gene matches. There are 18 residues in the CDR3. The germline CDR1 and CDR2 sequences are SGHTA and FQGTGA. The CDR3 region has the DNA TGTGCCAGCAGCTTAATGCGGTCCGCGGGAGCCGCCTACAATGAGCAGTTCTTC. It specifies CASSLMRSAGAAYNEQFF. Complete variable domain (other parts from reference TRBV7-3 and TRBJ2-1): GAGVSQTPSNKVTEKGKYVELRCDPISGHTALYWYRQSLGQGPEFLIYFQGTGAADDSGLPNDRFFAVRPEGSVSTLKIQRTERGDSAVYLCASSLMRSAGAAYNEQFFGPGTRLTVL.

The chain joins TRBV7-2 to TRBJ1-3; tentative D call: TRBD1 (5 bases). Trimming took 5 bases from V and 4 from J, leaving 15 bases between them. CDR3 length: 15 amino acids. CDR1 SGHTA and CDR2 FQGNSA come from the germline V gene. This CDR3 reads CASSPGLSTGNTIYF. The CDR3 DNA is TGTGCCAGCAGCCCAGGGCTTTCTACGGGAAACACCATATATTTT.

The genes are TRBV6-5 and TRBJ1-1; 8 bases agree with TRBD1. Germline lookup yields CDR1 MNHEY and CDR2 SVGAGI. The junction had 4 bases not matched to a gene; V was cut back by 5 bases and J by 8 bases. The CDR3 sequence is 12 residues long. The CDR3 coding sequence is TGTGCCAGCAGTCGTCGACAGGGGGAAGCTTTCTTT. Translating it yields CASSRRQGEAFF.

The genes are TRBV5-4 and TRBJ1-1; TRBD1 is a possible D gene (6 bases). CDR3 length: 16 residues. CDR1 and CDR2 from the germline V gene are SGHNT and YYREEE (reference sequence). V was cut by 7 bases and J by 0 bases, with 19 bases left in between. The CDR3 spells CASQRTAFSVNTEAFF. CDR3 nucleotide sequence: TGTGCCAGCCAAAGGACAGCTTTCTCCGTGAACACTGAAGCTTTCTTT.